One sample yielded the 31 T cell receptor beta chains listed below, sequenced in a study of Ad26.COV2.S vaccination and SARS-CoV-2 variants. Treatment in this sample: 19 received Ad26.COV2.S at low or high dose, single or two shots; roughly 5 received placebo; per-sample allocation not given. Collection of the samples took place on day 63 after the first injection of vaccine or placebo. Assay: immunoSEQ multiplex PCR; the TCRdb copy retains only in-frame clones and omits some. The sample yields 400,000 to 450,000 clones, approximately 92% seen once. The material was peripheral blood, obtained in a trial of Ad26.COV2.S vaccine versus placebo. The source of these receptors is a person between 18 and 59 years old who received the Ad26.COV2.S COVID-19 vaccine or a placebo.

This sequence joins TRBV6-5 and TRBJ1-1; no reliable D call. The germline CDR1 and CDR2 sequences are MNHEY and SVGAGI. V was trimmed by 2 bases and J by 7 bases, leaving 8 bases between them. CDR3 length: 12 residues. The CDR3 protein is CASSYPSGEAFF. The CDR3 region has the DNA TGTGCCAGCAGTTACCCCTCCGGTGAAGCTTTCTTT.

The chain recombines TRBV27 with TRBJ2-2; the D gene is possibly TRBD2 (6 bases). CDR3 size: 16 residues. With 1 base removed from V and 1 base from J, the gap between germline ends came to 10 bases. The germline gives CDR1 MNHEY, CDR2 SMNVEV (reference sequence). The CDR3 sequence is CASSLWGDQNTGELFF. The CDR3 DNA follows: TGTGCCAGCAGTTTATGGGGGGACCAGAACACCGGGGAGCTGTTTTTT.

The chain recombines TRBV7-2 with TRBJ2-7; possible D gene TRBD1, 6 bases. This CDR3 contains 14 residues. Trimming left V 6 bases short and J 4 bases short, with 16 bases between. Germline loops: CDR1 SGHTA, CDR2 FQGNSA. The CDR3: CASRPTGMVYEQYF. The CDR3 coding sequence is TGTGCCAGCAGACCCACAGGGATGGTTTACGAGCAGTACTTC.

The V and J genes are TRBV19 and TRBJ2-6; 7 bases align to TRBD2. J lost 0 bases, V lost 7 bases, and 6 bases had no gene match. Germline V gene sequence: CDR1 LNHDA, CDR2 SQIVND (reference sequence). The CDR3 extends over 16 amino acids. The CDR3: CASKDPGGSGANVLTF. In DNA form, the CDR3 reads TGTGCCAGTAAAGATCCGGGGGGCTCTGGGGCCAACGTCCTGACTTTC.

The rearrangement uses TRBV28 and TRBJ1-2; 7 bases fit TRBD1. Germline assignment: CDR1 MDHEN and CDR2 SYDVKM. The CDR3 runs 14 residues. V shed 5 bases, J shed 3 bases, and the junction held 6 bases outside the gene matches. The CDR3 protein is CASSAYQGDYGYTF. The DNA for the CDR3 is TGTGCCAGCAGTGCGTATCAGGGGGACTATGGCTACACCTTC.

Concerning this clone itself: The same CDR3 also results from other DNA sequences found in this sample. The chain links TRBV18 to TRBJ2-3, with 12 bases identical to TRBD2. V dropped 3 bases and J dropped 3; count of bases not matched to a gene: 1. Germline values: CDR1 KGHSH, CDR2 LQKENI. The CDR3 is made up of 15 amino acids. CDR3 coding DNA: TGTGCCAGCTCACCGGGACTAGCGGGTACAGATACGCAGTATTTT. Translation: CASSPGLAGTDTQYF.

V gene TRBV11-2 combines with J gene TRBJ1-1, with D perhaps TRBD1 (5 bases). V lost 5 bases and J lost 10, with 11 bases in between. The CDR3 has 11 amino acids. Germline V gene data show CDR1 as SGHAT and CDR2 as FQNNGV. CDR3: CASSTGAAAFF. CDR3 sequence (DNA): TGTGCCAGCAGCACTGGGGCGGCAGCTTTCTTT.

This clone was seen just once. The rearrangement uses TRBV12-3 or TRBV12-4 and TRBJ2-7; weak D call: TRBD1 (6 bases). Trimming pared 6 bases from V and 4 bases from J, leaving 13 bases between. The CDR3 has 13 amino acids. CDR3 nucleotide sequence: TGTGCCAGCAGCCGTCGGACAGTTTACGAGCAGTACTTC. Translation gives CASSRRTVYEQYF.

CDR3 sequence (DNA): TGTGCCAGTAGTAGCCCGGGACTAGCGGACCGCTACAATGAGCAGTTCTTC. Its translation is CASSSPGLADRYNEQFF. The V gene is TRBV19, the J gene TRBJ2-1; TRBD2 aligns across 11 bases. Germline V CDR1 and CDR2: LNHDA, SQIVND (reference sequence). V lost 4 bases to trimming and J lost 3 bases; unmatched junction nucleotides: 8. The CDR3 is 17 residues long.

V is TRBV7-9 and J is TRBJ2-5; the match to TRBD1 covers 7 bases. The germline V gene has CDR1 SEHNR and CDR2 FQNEAQ (reference sequence). The CDR3 runs 13 residues. Trimming removed 4 bases from V and 4 bases from J; junction bases left unmatched: 3. CDR3 bases: TGTGCCAGCAGCTCGACAGGGCGAGAGACCCAGTACTTC. Its translation is CASSSTGRETQYF.

This sequence joins TRBV11-2 and TRBJ2-3; D gene ambiguous. The V gene's germline CDR1 is SGHAT and CDR2 FQNNGV. This CDR3 has 13 residues. Deletions cut 5 bases from V and 0 bases from J, with 6 bases between. The CDR3 loop is CASSDPSTDTQYF. The CDR3 nucleotides read TGTGCCAGCAGCGACCCTAGCACAGATACGCAGTATTTT.

This chain links TRBV27 with TRBJ2-2; 9 bases align to TRBD1. J gave up 0 bases and V 5 bases, and 4 bases lay outside the gene matches. Germline V lookup: CDR1 MNHEY, CDR2 SMNVEV (reference sequence). The CDR3 is made up of 16 amino acids. The CDR3 region has the DNA TGTGCCAGCAGTGGCCGGACAGGGGCGAACACCGGGGAGCTGTTTTTT. Its translation is CASSGRTGANTGELFF.

This chain uses TRBV5-1 with TRBJ2-1, with D unresolved. CDR1 is SGHRS, CDR2 YFSETQ, per germline. V shed 1 base and J shed 2 bases, with 10 bases lying between them. CDR3 length: 15 residues. The CDR3: CASSLLQPTYNEQFF. The CDR3 DNA reads as TGCGCCAGCAGCTTGCTACAACCCACCTACAATGAGCAGTTCTTC. Using reference TRBV5-1 and TRBJ2-1 for the parts outside the CDR3, the full variable domain is KAGVTQTPRYLIKTRGQQVTLSCSPISGHRSVSWYQQTPGQGLQFLFEYFSETQRNKGNFPGRFSGRQFSNSRSEMNVSTLELGDSALYLCASSLLQPTYNEQFFGPGTRLTVL.

This chain links TRBV7-9 with TRBJ2-7; TRBD2 might be the D (6 bases). This CDR3 has 15 residues. Trimming pared 3 bases from V and 0 bases from J, leaving 12 bases between. Germline lookup yields CDR1 SEHNR and CDR2 FQNEAQ (reference sequence). In nucleotides, the CDR3 is TGTGCCAGCAGCTTTAGCGGTTCTAGCTCCTACGAGCAGTACTTC. This translates into CASSFSGSSSYEQYF.

CDR3 amino acids: CASSGTNTGELFF. The DNA of the CDR3 is TGCGCCAGCAGCGGTACGAACACCGGGGAGCTGTTTTTT. This sequence joins TRBV5-1 and TRBJ2-2; D remains unclear. The CDR3 totals 13 residues. Trimming left V 4 bases short and J 0 bases short, with 4 bases between. Germline V CDR1 and CDR2: SGHRS, YFSETQ.

The V gene is TRBV7-9, the J gene TRBJ2-3; D is perhaps TRBD1 (5 bases). V was cut by 4 bases and J by 0 bases, with 8 bases left in between. Germline loops: CDR1 SEHNR, CDR2 FQNEAQ (reference sequence). This CDR3 contains 14 residues. Here the CDR3 reads CASSSQGSTDTQYF. For the CDR3, the DNA is TGTGCCAGCAGCTCCCAGGGCAGCACAGATACGCAGTATTTT.

The V call is TRBV19, the J call TRBJ2-1; D possibly matches TRBD1 or TRBD2 (5 bases each). Trimming removed 4 bases from V and 4 bases from J, with 8 bases in between. This CDR3 is 13 amino acids long. Germline values: CDR1 LNHDA, CDR2 SQIVND (reference sequence). The CDR3 nucleotides are TGTGCCAGTAGTACGGGACCATACAATGAGCAGTTCTTC. Protein: CASSTGPYNEQFF.

This chain connects TRBV7-9 to TRBJ1-2; D may be TRBD1 (6 bases). CDR3 size: 14 residues. V gave up 3 bases and J gave up 2 bases, with 10 bases separating them. From germline, CDR1 is SEHNR and CDR2 FQNEAQ (reference sequence). Written as DNA, the CDR3 is TGTGCCAGCAGCTTGGACAGCTTAAACTATGGCTACACCTTC. Amino acids: CASSLDSLNYGYTF.

The CDR3 bases are TGTGCCAGCAGCCCGGGACTAACCTTTCAAGAGACCCAGTACTTC. Translation: CASSPGLTFQETQYF. The V gene is TRBV7-6, the J gene TRBJ2-5; TRBD2 matches 7 bases. There are 15 residues in the CDR3. Germline-derived CDR1 and CDR2 are SGHVS and FNYEAQ. After removal of 5 bases from V and 2 bases from J, the junction contained 8 bases not matched to a gene.

The count of this clone is one. This chain joins TRBV14 and TRBJ2-4; D possibly corresponds to TRBD1 (6 bases). CDR1 is SGHDN and CDR2 is FVKESK in the germline V gene. V lost 6 bases and J lost 8, with 14 bases in between. The CDR3 has 13 amino acids. The CDR3 here is CASSPLTGYIQYF. In DNA, the CDR3 is TGTGCCAGCAGTCCTTTAACAGGGTACATTCAGTACTTC.

The chain combines TRBV6-5 with TRBJ2-7; D is possibly TRBD2 (5 bases). Germline CDR1 MNHEY, CDR2 SVGAGI. V shed 2 bases and J shed 7 bases, with 15 bases lying between them. The CDR3 is 14 amino acids. The CDR3 loop is CASSYIRGSGEQYF. The CDR3 region has the DNA TGTGCCAGCAGTTACATTAGAGGGTCGGGGGAGCAGTACTTC.

The chain employs TRBV19 and TRBJ1-2, with 10 bases matching TRBD1. The CDR3 is 15 amino acids. Germline assignment: CDR1 LNHDA and CDR2 SQIVND (reference sequence). V lost 9 bases and J lost 0; bases outside the gene matches: 7. CDR3 sequence reads: CASLGQGVTNYGYTF. The CDR3 DNA reads as TGTGCCAGCCTCGGACAGGGGGTAACTAACTATGGCTACACCTTC.

CDR3 DNA sequence: TGTGCCAGCAGCTCGTTTCTCCGGACTAGCGGGAGCACAGATACGCAGTATTTT. It yields the protein CASSSFLRTSGSTDTQYF. The rearrangement links TRBV5-8 to TRBJ2-3; 11 bases are shared with TRBD2. The CDR3 extends over 18 amino acids. Germline assignment: CDR1 SGHTS and CDR2 YDEGEE. V shed 3 bases and J 0 bases; nucleotides not matched to a gene: 9.

The chain carries TRBV5-1 and TRBJ1-1, with D maybe TRBD1 (6 bases). This CDR3 is built from 16 residues. Germline lookup yields CDR1 SGHRS and CDR2 YFSETQ. The V gene lost 4 bases and the J gene lost 1 base, with 17 bases spanning the gap. CDR3: CASSPRVGGQNTEAFF. The CDR3 bases are TGCGCCAGCAGCCCCCGGGTCGGGGGCCAGAACACTGAAGCTTTCTTT.

This chain connects TRBV11-1 to TRBJ2-2; D might be TRBD1 (6 bases). CDR3 size: 14 residues. CDR1 is SGHAT and CDR2 is FQDESV in the germline V gene (reference sequence). V lost 3 bases and J lost 6, with 11 bases in between. The CDR3 loop is CASSLVRGAGELFF. The CDR3 DNA is TGTGCCAGCAGCTTGGTCAGGGGAGCCGGGGAGCTGTTTTTT.

V usage is TRBV9 and J usage is TRBJ1-1; TRBD1 is a possible D gene (6 bases). This CDR3 is 14 amino acids long. CDR1 is SGDLS, CDR2 YYNGEE, per germline. Trimming pared 4 bases from V and 2 bases from J, leaving 12 bases between. The CDR3 region is CASSPEGDNTEAFF. DNA for the CDR3: TGTGCCAGCAGCCCCGAGGGGGATAACACTGAAGCTTTCTTT.

This clone occurred once. This chain connects TRBV3-1 (or the pseudogene TRBV3-2) to TRBJ2-7; D remains unclear. Germline V CDR1 and CDR2: LGHDT, YNNKEL (reference sequence). This CDR3 is 16 amino acids long. V lost 0 bases to trimming and J lost 0 bases, with 12 bases between them. The CDR3 is CASSQDHGPSSYEQYF. The CDR3 nucleotides are TGTGCCAGCAGCCAAGATCACGGGCCGAGCTCCTACGAGCAGTACTTC.

The rearrangement uses TRBV11-3 and TRBJ2-2; D gene uncertain. Trimming took off 5 bases at V and 7 bases at J, with 14 bases between the two ends. Germline V gives CDR1 SGHNT, CDR2 YENEEA. There are 14 residues in the CDR3. In nucleotides, the CDR3 is TGTGCCAGCAGCGCAGTATTTTCCAGCGGGGAGCTGTTTTTT. Amino acids: CASSAVFSSGELFF.

The chain employs TRBV2 and TRBJ2-3; D is possibly TRBD1 (6 bases). Trimming removed 7 bases from V and 6 bases from J, with 17 bases in between. Germline V gene sequence: CDR1 SNHLY, CDR2 FYNNEI. The CDR3 totals 14 residues. The CDR3 DNA sequence: TGTGCCAGCAAGCGAGCAGGGGTAGGGGATACGCAGTATTTT. Translated: CASKRAGVGDTQYF.

This clone was seen only a few times. The chain recombines TRBV5-4 with TRBJ1-6; D remains unclear. Trimming removed 0 bases from V and 6 bases from J, with 7 bases in between. The CDR3 loop spans 14 amino acids. Germline V lookup: CDR1 SGHNT, CDR2 YYREEE (reference sequence). The DNA for the CDR3 is TGTGCCAGCAGCTTGGTCAGTGGTAATTCACCCCTCCACTTT. This codes for CASSLVSGNSPLHF.

The V gene is TRBV10-2, the J gene TRBJ2-7; 8 nucleotides agree with TRBD1. The CDR3 sequence is 15 residues long. Trimming cost V 2 bases and J 3 bases; bases outside gene matches: 6. Germline CDR1 WSHSY, CDR2 SAAADI. Here the CDR3 reads CASSEGLGQGYEQYF. CDR3 DNA: TGCGCCAGCAGTGAGGGCCTAGGACAGGGCTACGAGCAGTACTTC.